These 20 T cell receptor beta chains originate from one sample sequenced in a study of blood T cell repertoires in COVID-19. The protocol was immunoSEQ multiplex PCR, while the TCRdb copy is restricted to in-frame clones and leaves out a portion. This table has 100,000 to 150,000 clones, 86% appearing once. The sample was peripheral blood. These receptors were obtained from a man in his forties with acute or convalescent COVID-19.

This rearrangement joins TRBV30 to TRBJ1-2; D remains unclear. Trimming shortened V by 0 bases and J by 3 bases, and 8 bases separated the two germline ends. This CDR3 is 13 amino acids long. Germline CDR1 is GTSNPN and CDR2 is SVGIG (reference sequence). This CDR3 is CAWSVPNYYGYTF. As DNA, the CDR3 is TGTGCCTGGAGTGTACCGAACTACTATGGCTACACCTTC.

V usage is TRBV13 and J usage is TRBJ1-1; unclear D gene. The CDR3 sequence is 15 residues long. V lost 1 base to trimming and J lost 7 bases, with 16 bases between them. Germline V gene lookup returns CDR1 PRHDT and CDR2 FYEKMQ (reference sequence). For the CDR3, the DNA is TGTGCCAGCAGCTTAGATCGCCTCCTTACGGTTGAAGCTTTCTTT. It codes for CASSLDRLLTVEAFF.

This clone is a singleton in its sample. V gene TRBV18 combines with J gene TRBJ1-4; 9 bases are a match to TRBD1. The germline gives CDR1 KGHSH, CDR2 LQKENI. The CDR3 length is 16 residues. V was pared by 4 bases and J by 7 bases, with 10 bases of the junction left unmatched. The CDR3 spells CASSLDYRGQGEKLFF. The CDR3 DNA is TGTGCCAGCTCACTCGATTACAGGGGGCAAGGTGAAAAACTGTTTTTT. The variable domain in full, completed from reference TRBV18 and TRBJ1-4, reads NAGVMQNPRHLVRRRGQEARLRCSPMKGHSHVYWYRQLPEEGLKFMVYLQKENIIDESGMPKERFSAEFPKEGPSILRIQQVVRGDSAAYFCASSLDYRGQGEKLFFGSGTQLSVL.

The chain uses TRBV7-3 and TRBJ2-3, with D possibly matching TRBD2 (6 bases). The CDR3 has 12 residues. Germline V CDR1 and CDR2: SGHTA, FQGTGA. V was cut by 1 base and J by 9 bases, with 8 bases left in between. CDR3 nucleotide sequence: TGTGCCAGCAGCTTAATGGGAGGAACGCAGTATTTT. It is translated as CASSLMGGTQYF.

V gene TRBV3-1 (or the pseudogene TRBV3-2) combines with J gene TRBJ2-7; TRBD1 agrees at 9 bases. Trimming removed 4 bases from V and 3 bases from J; junction bases left unmatched: 1. Germline V CDR1 and CDR2: LGHDT, YNNKEL (reference sequence). The CDR3 has 13 residues. CDR3 sequence reads: CASSPGQGYEQYF. The CDR3 bases are TGTGCCAGCAGCCCGGGACAGGGCTACGAGCAGTACTTC.

This rearrangement joins TRBV6-1 to TRBJ2-3; the D gene is possibly TRBD2 (6 bases). CDR1 is MNHNS and CDR2 is SASEGT in the germline V gene. Deletions cut 2 bases from V and 3 bases from J, with 9 bases between. The CDR3 runs 14 residues. The CDR3, as DNA: TGTGCCAGCAGTGAAAGTCGGGGGACAGATACGCAGTATTTT. Protein product: CASSESRGTDTQYF.

In its sample, this clone was seen a few times. The V call is TRBV7-9, the J call TRBJ2-3; 14 bases align to TRBD2. The CDR3 has 16 residues. V was pared by 6 bases and J by 0 bases, with 2 bases of the junction left unmatched. Per the germline V gene, CDR1 is SEHNR and CDR2 is FQNEAQ (reference sequence). The CDR3 DNA reads TGTGCCAGCAGTCGACTAGCGGGGGGGAGCACAGATACGCAGTATTTT. Translation: CASSRLAGGSTDTQYF.

The chain carries TRBV27 and TRBJ2-1; 9 nucleotides agree with TRBD1. Per germline, CDR1 MNHEY and CDR2 SMNVEV (reference sequence). Germline trimming cut 4 bases from V and 9 bases from J; bases unmatched to any gene: 16. The CDR3 length is 17 residues. The DNA for the CDR3 is TGTGCCAGCAGTTGGGACAGGGAATCTCTTCTTCGTAGTGAGCAGTTCTTC. It specifies CASSWDRESLLRSEQFF.

The chain employs TRBV5-4 and TRBJ2-1; 7 bases match TRBD1. Germline CDR1 and CDR2: SGHNT and YYREEE (reference sequence). The trim removed 4 bases at V and 3 bases at J, leaving 7 bases unmatched. CDR3 length equals 15 residues. CDR3 residues: CASSPRQGSYNEQFF. The CDR3 bases are TGTGCCAGCAGCCCAAGACAGGGTAGCTACAATGAGCAGTTCTTC.

A word on this clone: This sample also contains other DNA sequences that code for the same CDR3. The chain combines TRBV12-3 or TRBV12-4 with TRBJ1-4; D call uncertain. The CDR3 covers 11 residues. Trimming left V 3 bases short and J 7 bases short, with 3 bases between. CDR3 protein: CASSFSEKLFF. CDR3 DNA: TGTGCCAGCAGTTTTAGTGAAAAACTGTTTTTT.

The chain is built from TRBV4-3 and TRBJ1-2; 7 bases agree with TRBD1. CDR1 and CDR2 (germline): LGHNA, YSLEER. The CDR3 runs 13 residues. J was trimmed by 6 bases and V by 7 bases; bases with no gene match: 8. CDR3 DNA: TGCGCCAGCACTCGGACAGGCCGTGATGGCTACACCTTC. Its protein product is CASTRTGRDGYTF.

This CDR3 is CASSYLLAGGSNEQFF. The CDR3 coding sequence is TGTGCCAGCAGCTATTTACTAGCGGGAGGGAGCAATGAGCAGTTCTTC. V gene TRBV7-8 combines with J gene TRBJ2-1; 13 bases are a match to TRBD2. After removal of 4 bases from V and 6 bases from J, the junction contained 6 bases not matched to a gene. This CDR3 has 16 residues. The germline V gene encodes CDR1 SGHVS and CDR2 FQNEAQ.

This clone was observed a few times. The chain employs TRBV7-9 and TRBJ2-7; the match to TRBD2 covers 8 bases. Per germline, CDR1 SEHNR and CDR2 FQNEAQ (reference sequence). J lost 3 bases, V lost 6 bases, and 10 bases had no gene match. CDR3 size: 15 residues. The DNA of the CDR3 is TGTGCCAGCAGTTTTACAGCGGGAGTCGGCTACGAGCAGTACTTC. Its translation is CASSFTAGVGYEQYF.

About this clone itself: A read error may account for a junction end that differs from germline. This sequence joins TRBV11-2 and TRBJ2-1, with 8 nucleotides matching TRBD2. Germline values: CDR1 SGHAT, CDR2 FQNNGV. The CDR3 is 15 residues long. CDR3: CASNLDAGGYNEQFF. CDR3 DNA: TGTGCCAGCAACTTAGATGCGGGGGGCTACAATGAGCAGTTCTTC.

The chain recombines TRBV2 with TRBJ2-5; 10 bases are a match to TRBD1. V shed 3 bases, J shed 7 bases, and the junction held 5 bases outside the gene matches. The CDR3 sequence is 14 residues long. Germline V gives CDR1 SNHLY, CDR2 FYNNEI. The CDR3 spells CASSEGTGVATQYF. The CDR3 nucleotides are TGTGCCAGCAGTGAGGGGACAGGGGTTGCGACCCAGTACTTC.

This rearrangement joins TRBV6-4 to TRBJ2-3; tentative D call: TRBD1 (6 bases). The CDR3 runs 13 residues. Deletions cut 6 bases from V and 4 bases from J, with 11 bases between. The germline V gene encodes CDR1 MRHNA and CDR2 SNTAGT. The CDR3 here is CASRQDRSDTQYF. The CDR3 nucleotides are TGTGCCAGCAGGCAGGACAGATCAGATACGCAGTATTTT.

This clone appeared a few times. V is TRBV25-1 and J is TRBJ2-1; D gene ambiguous. Germline-derived CDR1 and CDR2 are MGHDK and SYGVNS. The CDR3 length is 13 residues. Trimming pared 6 bases from V and 4 bases from J, leaving 10 bases between. CDR3 sequence: CASRSPSYNEQFF. The CDR3 nucleotides are TGTGCCAGCAGATCCCCTAGTTACAATGAGCAGTTCTTC.

The rearrangement joins TRBV11-2 to TRBJ2-7, with 7 bases identical to TRBD2. V was clipped by 2 bases and J by 2 bases; unmatched bases: 9. The CDR3 consists of 16 residues. Germline V gene lookup returns CDR1 SGHAT and CDR2 FQNNGV. The CDR3, as DNA: TGTGCCAGCAGCTTAAGTCTGGCTAGCGGAGCCTACGAGCAGTACTTC. Translated: CASSLSLASGAYEQYF.

This clone has only a few counts. The chain carries TRBV4-2 and TRBJ1-2; D might be TRBD1 (6 bases). Germline V gives CDR1 LGHNA, CDR2 YNFKEQ. V was shortened by 4 bases and J by 5 bases, with 11 bases between the two germline ends. This CDR3 region has 13 residues. CDR3 DNA sequence: TGTGCCAGCAGCCCACAGGGAGGGTATGGCTACACCTTC. This encodes CASSPQGGYGYTF.

The chain links TRBV4-1 to TRBJ2-3; 12 bases align to TRBD2. The V gene's germline CDR1 is MGHRA and CDR2 YSYEKL. The V segment lost 1 base and the J segment 6 bases; nucleotides outside the gene matches: 8. The CDR3 spans 17 residues. CDR3 coding DNA: TGCGCCAGCAGCCAAGCCTGGACTAGCGGGATAGGGGATACGCAGTATTTT. This sequence encodes CASSQAWTSGIGDTQYF.